The entry below gives a single TCR beta chain sequence along with its context. The CDR3 is 17 residues long. J gave up 7 bases and V 0 bases, and 14 bases lay outside the gene matches. The germline CDR1 and CDR2 sequences are MGHRA and YSYEKL. The protocol was immunoSEQ multiplex PCR, while the TCRdb copy is restricted to in-frame clones and leaves out a portion. The profile shows 720,000 or so clones, 70% to 90% of them singletons. These data come from a study of shared T cell receptors in the human thymus. These data also formed part of another study, on human thymus T cells. That report adds: The thymus tissue came from resections taken during corrective heart surgery.

The source material was thymocytes. This sequence was found in a girl under two years old with a congenital heart defect. J is TRBJ1-2 and V is TRBV4-1, with 7 positions matching TRBD1. The CDR3 region has the DNA TGCGCCAGCAGCCAAGACCCCCAGGGACAGCCTTATTGTGGCTACACCTTC. Its translation: CASSQDPQGQPYCGYTF.